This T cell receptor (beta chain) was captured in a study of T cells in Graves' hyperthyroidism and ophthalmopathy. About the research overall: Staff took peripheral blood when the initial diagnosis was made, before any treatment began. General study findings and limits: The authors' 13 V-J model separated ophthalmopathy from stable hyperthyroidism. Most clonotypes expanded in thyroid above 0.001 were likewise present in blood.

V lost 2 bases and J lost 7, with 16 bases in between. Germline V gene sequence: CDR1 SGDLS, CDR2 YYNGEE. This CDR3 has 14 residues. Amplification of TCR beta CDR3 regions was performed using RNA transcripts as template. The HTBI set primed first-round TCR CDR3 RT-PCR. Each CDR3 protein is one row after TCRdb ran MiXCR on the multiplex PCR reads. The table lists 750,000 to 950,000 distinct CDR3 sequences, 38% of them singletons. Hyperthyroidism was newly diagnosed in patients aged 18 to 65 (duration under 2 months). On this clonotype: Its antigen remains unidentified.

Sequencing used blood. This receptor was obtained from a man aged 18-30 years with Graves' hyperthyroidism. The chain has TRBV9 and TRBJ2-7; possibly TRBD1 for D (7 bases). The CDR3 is CASSVGTEGTEQYF. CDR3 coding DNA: TGTGCCAGCAGCGTTGGGACAGAGGGGACTGAGCAGTACTTC. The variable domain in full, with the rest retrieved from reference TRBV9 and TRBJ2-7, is DSGVTQTPKHLITATGQRVTLRCSPRSGDLSVYWYQQSLDQGLQFLIQYYNGEERAKGNILERFSAQQFPDLHSELNLSSLELGDSALYFCASSVGTEGTEQYFGPGTRLTVT.